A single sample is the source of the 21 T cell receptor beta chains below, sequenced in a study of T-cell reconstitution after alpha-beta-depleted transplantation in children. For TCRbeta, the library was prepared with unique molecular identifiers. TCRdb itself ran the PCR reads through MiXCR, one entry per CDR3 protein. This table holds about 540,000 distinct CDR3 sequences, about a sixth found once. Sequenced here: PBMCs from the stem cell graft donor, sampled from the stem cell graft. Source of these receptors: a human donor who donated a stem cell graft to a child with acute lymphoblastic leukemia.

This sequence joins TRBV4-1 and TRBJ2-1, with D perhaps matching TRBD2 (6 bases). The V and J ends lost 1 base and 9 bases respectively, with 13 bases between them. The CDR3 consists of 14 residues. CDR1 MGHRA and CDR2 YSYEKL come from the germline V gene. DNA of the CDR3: TGCGCCAGCAGCCAAGTGGAGGGTAATCTTGAGCAGTTCTTC. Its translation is CASSQVEGNLEQFF.

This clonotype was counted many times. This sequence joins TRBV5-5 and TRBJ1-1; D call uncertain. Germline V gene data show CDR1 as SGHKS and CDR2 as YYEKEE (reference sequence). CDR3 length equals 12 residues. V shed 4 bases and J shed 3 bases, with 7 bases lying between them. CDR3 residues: CASSMADTEAFF. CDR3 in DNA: TGTGCCAGCAGCATGGCCGACACTGAAGCTTTCTTT.

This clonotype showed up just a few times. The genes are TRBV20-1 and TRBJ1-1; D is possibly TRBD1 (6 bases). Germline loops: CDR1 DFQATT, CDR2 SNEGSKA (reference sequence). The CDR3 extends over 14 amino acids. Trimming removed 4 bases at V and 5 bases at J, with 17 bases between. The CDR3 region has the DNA TGCAGTGCTAAGTCCCTCACAGGGCAAACTGAAGCTTTCTTT. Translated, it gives CSAKSLTGQTEAFF.

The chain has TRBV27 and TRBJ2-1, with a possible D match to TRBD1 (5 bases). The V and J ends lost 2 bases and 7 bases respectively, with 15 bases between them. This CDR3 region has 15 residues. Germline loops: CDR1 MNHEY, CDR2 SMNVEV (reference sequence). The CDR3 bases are TGTGCCAGCAGTTTAAGCAGGGTAACCCGTAATGAGCAGTTCTTC. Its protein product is CASSLSRVTRNEQFF.

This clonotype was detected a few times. The CDR3 region has the DNA TGTGCCAGCAGTCCGCTTGGACAGCGCTACGAGCAGTACTTC. Translation gives CASSPLGQRYEQYF. The chain is built from TRBV27 and TRBJ2-7, with D possibly TRBD1 on 6 matching bases. Germline V lookup: CDR1 MNHEY, CDR2 SMNVEV (reference sequence). The CDR3 is made up of 14 amino acids. Trimming left V 5 bases short and J 3 bases short, with 14 bases between.

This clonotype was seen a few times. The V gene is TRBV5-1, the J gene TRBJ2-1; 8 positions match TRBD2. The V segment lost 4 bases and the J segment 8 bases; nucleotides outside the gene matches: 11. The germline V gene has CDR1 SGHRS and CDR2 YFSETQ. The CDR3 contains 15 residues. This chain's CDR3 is CASSLTGTSVDEQFF. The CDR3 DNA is TGCGCCAGCAGCCTGACCGGGACTAGTGTCGATGAGCAGTTCTTC.

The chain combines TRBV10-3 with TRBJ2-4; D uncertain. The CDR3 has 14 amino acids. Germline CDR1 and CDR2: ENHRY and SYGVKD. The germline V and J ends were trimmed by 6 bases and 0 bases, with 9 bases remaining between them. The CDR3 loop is CAIRDGSAKNIQYF. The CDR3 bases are TGTGCCATCAGGGATGGCTCAGCCAAAAACATTCAGTACTTC.

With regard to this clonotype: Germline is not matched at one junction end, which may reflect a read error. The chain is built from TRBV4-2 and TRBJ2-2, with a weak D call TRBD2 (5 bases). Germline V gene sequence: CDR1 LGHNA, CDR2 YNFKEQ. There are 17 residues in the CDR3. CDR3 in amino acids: CASSQLDGRANTGELFF. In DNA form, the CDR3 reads TGTGCCAGCAGCCAATTGGACGGACGGGCTAACACCGGGGAGCTGTTTTTC.

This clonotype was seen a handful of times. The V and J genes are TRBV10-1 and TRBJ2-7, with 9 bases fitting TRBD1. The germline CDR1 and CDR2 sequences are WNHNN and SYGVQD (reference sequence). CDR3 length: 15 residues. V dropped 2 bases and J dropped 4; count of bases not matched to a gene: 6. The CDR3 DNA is TGCGCCAGCAGTGAGACTGGGACAGGGATTTACGAGCAGTACTTC. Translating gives CASSETGTGIYEQYF.

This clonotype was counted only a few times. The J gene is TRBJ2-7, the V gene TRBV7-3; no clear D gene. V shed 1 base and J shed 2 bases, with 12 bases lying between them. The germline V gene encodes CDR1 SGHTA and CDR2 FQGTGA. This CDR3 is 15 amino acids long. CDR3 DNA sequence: TGTGCCAGCAGCTTAAACTTGGCTAGGGCCTACGAGCAGTACTTC. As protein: CASSLNLARAYEQYF.

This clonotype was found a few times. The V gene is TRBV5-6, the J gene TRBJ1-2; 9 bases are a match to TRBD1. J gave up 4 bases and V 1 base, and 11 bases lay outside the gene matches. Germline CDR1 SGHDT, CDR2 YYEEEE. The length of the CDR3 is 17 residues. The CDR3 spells CASSLIPGQGSPYGYTF. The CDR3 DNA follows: TGTGCCAGCAGCTTGATTCCGGGACAGGGTAGTCCCTATGGCTACACCTTC.

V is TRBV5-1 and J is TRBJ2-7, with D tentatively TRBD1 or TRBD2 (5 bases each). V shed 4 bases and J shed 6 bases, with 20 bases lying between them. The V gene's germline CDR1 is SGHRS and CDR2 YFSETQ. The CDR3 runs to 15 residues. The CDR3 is CASSLGVQGLTEQYF. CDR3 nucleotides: TGCGCCAGCAGCCTCGGGGTGCAGGGATTAACCGAGCAGTACTTC.

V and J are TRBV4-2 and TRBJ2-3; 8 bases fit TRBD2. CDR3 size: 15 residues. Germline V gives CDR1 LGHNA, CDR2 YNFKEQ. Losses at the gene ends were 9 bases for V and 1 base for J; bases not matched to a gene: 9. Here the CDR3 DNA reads TGTGCCAGTACTACTCGAGCGGGGGGCACAGATACGCAGTATTTT. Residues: CASTTRAGGTDTQYF.

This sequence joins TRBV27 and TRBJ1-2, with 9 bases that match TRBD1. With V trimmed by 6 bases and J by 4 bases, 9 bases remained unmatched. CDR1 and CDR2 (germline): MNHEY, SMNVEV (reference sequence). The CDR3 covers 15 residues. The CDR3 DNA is TGTGCCAGCAGAGCATACTCGGGACAGGGCTATGGCTACACCTTC. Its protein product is CASRAYSGQGYGYTF.

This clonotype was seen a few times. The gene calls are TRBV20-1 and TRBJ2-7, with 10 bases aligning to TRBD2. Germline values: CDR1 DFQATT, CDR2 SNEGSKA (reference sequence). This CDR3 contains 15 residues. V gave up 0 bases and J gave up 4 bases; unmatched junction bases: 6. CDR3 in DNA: TGCAGTGCTAGAGATTTCGGTAGCGGGAGGTACGAGCAGTACTTC. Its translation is CSARDFGSGRYEQYF.

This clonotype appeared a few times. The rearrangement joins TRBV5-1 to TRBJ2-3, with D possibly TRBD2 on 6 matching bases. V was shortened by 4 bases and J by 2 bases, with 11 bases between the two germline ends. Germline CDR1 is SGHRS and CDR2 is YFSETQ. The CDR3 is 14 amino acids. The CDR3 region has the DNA TGCGCCAGCAGCCCGGGGGTCCCCACAGATACGCAGTATTTT. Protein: CASSPGVPTDTQYF.

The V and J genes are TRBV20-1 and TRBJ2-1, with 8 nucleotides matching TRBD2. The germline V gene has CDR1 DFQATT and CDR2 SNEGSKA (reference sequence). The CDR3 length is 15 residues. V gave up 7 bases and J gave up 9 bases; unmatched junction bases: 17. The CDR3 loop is CSVPPGTGGLSEQFF. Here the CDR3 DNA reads TGCAGTGTTCCCCCTGGGACGGGAGGGCTAAGTGAGCAGTTCTTC.

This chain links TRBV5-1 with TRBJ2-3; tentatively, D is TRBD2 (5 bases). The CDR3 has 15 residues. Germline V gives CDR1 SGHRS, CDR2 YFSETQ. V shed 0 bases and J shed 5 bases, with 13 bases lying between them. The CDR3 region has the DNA TGCGCCAGCAGCTTGGCCTCCGGGGTTGGAGATACGCAGTATTTT. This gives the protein CASSLASGVGDTQYF.

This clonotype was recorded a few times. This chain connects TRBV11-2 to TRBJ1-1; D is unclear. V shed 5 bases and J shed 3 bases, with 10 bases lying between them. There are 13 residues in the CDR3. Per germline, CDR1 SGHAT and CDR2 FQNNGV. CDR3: CASSPLLDTEAFF. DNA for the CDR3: TGTGCCAGCAGCCCCCTATTGGACACTGAAGCTTTCTTT.

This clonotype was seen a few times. The CDR3 here is CASSEPDSANYGYTF. DNA of the CDR3: TGTGCCAGCTCAGAACCTGACAGTGCTAACTATGGCTACACCTTC. V is TRBV18 and J is TRBJ1-2; perhaps TRBD1 as D (5 bases). This CDR3 is built from 15 residues. In germline, CDR1 is KGHSH, CDR2 LQKENI. Trimming removed 5 bases at V and 0 bases at J, with 13 bases between.

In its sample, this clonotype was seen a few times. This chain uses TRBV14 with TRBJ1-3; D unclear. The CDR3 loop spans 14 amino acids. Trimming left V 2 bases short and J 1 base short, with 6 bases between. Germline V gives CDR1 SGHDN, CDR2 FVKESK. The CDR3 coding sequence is TGTGCCAGCAGCCAATCGGGGTCTGGAAACACCATATATTTT. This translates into CASSQSGSGNTIYF.